This T cell receptor (beta chain) was sequenced during a study of cytomegalovirus exposure and HLA in healthy donors. Findings and limits, study-wide: Productive rates of about 87% or about 30% were seen for most TCR beta V segments in an earlier analysis. A link between a missense DCLRE1C variant and TCR beta V- and J-gene trimming emerged from a later analysis. The only immune exposure information that was available was CMV serostatus. Per a later analysis, HLA-associated TCR beta chains showed more clonal expansion than other, equally common TCR beta chains.

The CDR3 covers 13 residues. In germline, CDR1 is MNHEY, CDR2 SMNVEV (reference sequence). V gave up 3 bases and J gave up 4 bases, with 7 bases separating them. Remarks on this clone: Its specificity is not known.

With 60 Vbeta and 13 Jbeta primers, the PCR was carried out. Clones were read by immunoSEQ multiplex PCR, and TCRdb kept only the in-frame ones, dropping some. Among over 100,000 clones, about 78% were seen once, and the ten largest hold approximately 3.9%. The chain carries TRBV27 and TRBJ2-1, with D possibly matching TRBD2 (6 bases). This sequence was found in a man aged 45-65 years in good health and CMV-seropositive. The sequenced sample consisted of PBMCs. CDR3 sequence (DNA): TGTGCCAGCAGTTTCGGGACTTACAATGAGCAGTTCTTC. Amino acids: CASSFGTYNEQFF.